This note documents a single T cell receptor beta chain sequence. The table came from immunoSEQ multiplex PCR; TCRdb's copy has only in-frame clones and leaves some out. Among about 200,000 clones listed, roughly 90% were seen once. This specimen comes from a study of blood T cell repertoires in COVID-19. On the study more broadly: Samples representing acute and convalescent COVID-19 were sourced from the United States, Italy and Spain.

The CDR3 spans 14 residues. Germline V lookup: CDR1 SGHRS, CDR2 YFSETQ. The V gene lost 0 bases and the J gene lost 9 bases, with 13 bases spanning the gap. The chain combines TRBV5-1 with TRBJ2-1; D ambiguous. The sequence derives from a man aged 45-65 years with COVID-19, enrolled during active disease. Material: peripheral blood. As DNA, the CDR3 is TGCGCCAGCAGCTTGGGCCCGGTTTCTGGTGAGCAGTTCTTC. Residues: CASSLGPVSGEQFF.